These 15 T cell receptor beta chains were all obtained from the same sample, sequenced in a study of siplizumab effects on memory and regulatory T cells. The assay was immunoSEQ multiplex PCR, and TCRdb's table has in-frame clones only and misses some. Of 94,000 or so clones in the sample, approximately 94% were seen once. The sequencing input was CD8+ T cells sorted from blood. Every receptor here comes from a human donor in good health.

The V call is TRBV29-1, the J call TRBJ2-7; the match to TRBD1 covers 8 bases. Per the germline V gene, CDR1 is SQVTM and CDR2 is ANQGSEA. The CDR3 covers 13 residues. After removal of 5 bases from V and 1 base from J, the junction contained 4 bases not matched to a gene. CDR3 DNA sequence: TGCAGCGTTCCCGGACAGGGTTCCTACGAGCAGTACTTC. Translation gives CSVPGQGSYEQYF.

The chain uses TRBV9 and TRBJ2-3; tentatively, D is TRBD2 (6 bases). CDR3 length equals 12 residues. Germline loops: CDR1 SGDLS, CDR2 YYNGEE. The V gene lost 6 bases and the J gene lost 5 bases, with 10 bases spanning the gap. CDR3 sequence reads: CASTPGGDTQYF. The CDR3 nucleotides are TGTGCCAGCACCCCCGGGGGAGATACGCAGTATTTT.

The chain is built from TRBV29-1 and TRBJ2-7; maybe TRBD2 (6 bases). The germline gives CDR1 SQVTM, CDR2 ANQGSEA. V lost 4 bases, J lost 2 bases, and 12 bases lay in between. The length of the CDR3 is 13 residues. CDR3 protein: CSVGDRLAYEQYF. CDR3 DNA sequence: TGCAGCGTTGGTGACCGACTAGCCTACGAGCAGTACTTC.

The rearrangement links TRBV4-1 to TRBJ2-5; D is unresolved. CDR3 length: 15 amino acids. CDR1 is MGHRA and CDR2 is YSYEKL in the germline V gene. Trimming stripped 4 bases from V and 3 bases from J, with 15 bases between. The CDR3 DNA is TGCGCCAGCAGCCTATGGGATCAGGAGAAAGAGACCCAGTACTTC. Translated, it gives CASSLWDQEKETQYF.

The gene calls are TRBV27 and TRBJ2-3, with D possibly being TRBD2 (6 bases). V shed 7 bases and J shed 5 bases, with 19 bases lying between them. CDR1 is MNHEY and CDR2 is SMNVEV in the germline V gene (reference sequence). This CDR3 is 15 amino acids long. CDR3 protein: CASNPLGPGRDTQYF. CDR3 DNA sequence: TGTGCCAGCAATCCTTTGGGACCCGGGAGAGATACGCAGTATTTT.

The chain has TRBV11-2 and TRBJ1-5; D gene ambiguous. V dropped 4 bases and J dropped 2 bases, with 6 bases sitting between them. CDR1 is SGHAT and CDR2 is FQNNGV in the germline V gene. The CDR3 length is 13 residues. CDR3 residues: CASSSMGNQPQHF. The CDR3 nucleotides read TGTGCCAGCAGCTCCATGGGCAATCAGCCCCAGCATTTT.

The chain has TRBV4-1 and TRBJ2-1, with D hard to call. V gave up 1 base and J gave up 3 bases, with 7 bases separating them. The CDR3 extends over 14 amino acids. Germline CDR1 and CDR2: MGHRA and YSYEKL. CDR3 coding DNA: TGCGCCAGCAGCCAAGTTCCTGGCTACAATGAGCAGTTCTTC. This sequence encodes CASSQVPGYNEQFF.

This chain uses TRBV9 with TRBJ2-7, with 8 bases aligning to TRBD2. CDR1 is SGDLS, CDR2 YYNGEE, per germline. This CDR3 comprises 14 residues. The trim removed 2 bases at V and 3 bases at J, leaving 4 bases unmatched. In nucleotides, the CDR3 is TGTGCCAGCAGCGTGGGTCTAGCGGGCTACGAGCAGTACTTC. Translated, it gives CASSVGLAGYEQYF.

The J gene is TRBJ2-1, the V gene TRBV9, with D possibly TRBD2 on 5 matching bases. The CDR3 runs to 13 residues. V lost 2 bases and J 8 bases, leaving 11 bases between the germline ends. Per germline, CDR1 SGDLS and CDR2 YYNGEE. CDR3: CASSVEGGYEQFF. As DNA, the CDR3 is TGTGCCAGCAGCGTCGAGGGCGGTTATGAGCAGTTCTTC.

The chain has TRBV19 and TRBJ1-2; unclear D gene. The V end lost 3 bases, the J end lost 6 bases, and 11 bases lay between the germline ends. Germline CDR1 reads LNHDA; CDR2 reads SQIVND (reference sequence). The CDR3 is 13 amino acids. The DNA for the CDR3 is TGTGCCAGTAGTATCGGACTATTAGATGGCTACACCTTC. Translating gives CASSIGLLDGYTF.

V and J are TRBV19 and TRBJ2-2, with TRBD1 matching 10 bases. CDR1 is LNHDA, CDR2 SQIVND, per germline (reference sequence). CDR3 length: 16 amino acids. Trimming at V came to 1 base and at J to 6 bases, leaving 5 bases not matched to a gene. The CDR3 region is CASSIVIGQGAGELFF. DNA of the CDR3: TGTGCCAGTAGTATAGTTATAGGACAGGGGGCCGGGGAGCTGTTTTTT.

This rearrangement joins TRBV6-1 to TRBJ1-5; D unclear. CDR3 length equals 15 residues. Trimming stripped 1 base from V and 1 base from J, with 8 bases between. Germline CDR1 reads MNHNS; CDR2 reads SASEGT. CDR3 DNA sequence: TGTGCCAGCAGTGAAGAGAGGGTAAGCAATCAGCCCCAGCATTTT. Its translation is CASSEERVSNQPQHF.

The chain joins TRBV4-2 to TRBJ2-7; TRBD2 agrees at 10 bases. The CDR3 is 14 amino acids. Germline CDR1 and CDR2: LGHNA and YNFKEQ. V lost 2 bases and J lost 3; bases outside the gene matches: 1. The CDR3 spells CASSQTSGNYEQYF. In DNA form, the CDR3 reads TGTGCCAGCAGCCAAACTAGCGGGAACTACGAGCAGTACTTC.

The chain joins TRBV2 to TRBJ1-2; 7 bases align to TRBD1. V lost 6 bases, J lost 5 bases, and 21 bases stayed unmatched. This CDR3 has 18 amino acids. CDR1 SNHLY and CDR2 FYNNEI come from the germline V gene. The CDR3 DNA reads TGTGCCAGCAGGGAACAGGCTTCGTTCCAGTACAGGGGTTATGGCTACACCTTC. Translated, it gives CASREQASFQYRGYGYTF.

This chain joins TRBV9 and TRBJ2-7; 9 bases agree with TRBD1. The CDR3 loop spans 15 amino acids. CDR1 is SGDLS, CDR2 YYNGEE, per germline. Trimming removed 5 bases from V and 1 base from J; junction bases left unmatched: 7. CDR3 DNA: TGTGCCAGCAGAGGAATCGGGACAGGGTCCTACGAGCAGTACTTC. Protein: CASRGIGTGSYEQYF.